The rows below give T cell receptor beta chains drawn from one sample of a study of response to subunit inactivated influenza vaccine. Using its own MiXCR run on the RT-PCR reads, TCRdb lists one record per CDR3 protein. This table holds around 710,000 distinct CDR3 sequences, 14% found once. Specimen: PBMCs from blood, collected 14 to 15 days before vaccination. The receptors derive from a man aged 50-60 years who received an inactivated influenza vaccine. Each CDR3 is given with its conserved first and last residue. D genes are given only for firm matches. A row's size may be missing; if present it is once, few, many or a size class.

V gene	clone size	J gene	D gene	CDR3 DNA	CDR3 protein
TRBV15	-	TRBJ2-1	-	TGTGCCACCAGCAGAGATCAATGGGAGGCCAACGACAATGAGCAGTTCTTC	CATSRDQWEANDNEQFF
TRBV12-3/TRBV12-4	few	TRBJ2-1	TRBD1	TGTGCCAGCACCGACAGGGATTACAATGAGCAGTTCTTC	CASTDRDYNEQFF
TRBV20-1	once	TRBJ2-7	TRBD2	TGCAGTGCCATACCGGGACTAGGCAGCTACGAGCAGTACTTC	CSAIPGLGSYEQYF
TRBV27	few	TRBJ1-6	-	TGTGCCAGCAGTTTCCGGGGGCGGAATTCACCCCTCCACTTT	CASSFRGRNSPLHF
TRBV11-2	few	TRBJ2-1	TRBD2	TGTGCCAGCAGCCCGGGGACTAGCGCCCTCAATGAGCAGTTCTTC	CASSPGTSALNEQFF
TRBV10-3	-	TRBJ2-1	-	TGTGCCATCAGTGAGTCGATTGAGTTTGAGCAGTTCTTC	CAISESIEFEQFF
TRBV6-2/TRBV6-3	many	TRBJ1-1	-	TGTGCCAGCAGTTTCACAGGGATGAACACTGAAGCTTTCTTT	CASSFTGMNTEAFF
TRBV6-2/TRBV6-3	-	TRBJ2-1	TRBD1	TGTGCCAGCAGTAGACAGGGGGCGCCGGCCTACAATGAGCAGTTCTTC	CASSRQGAPAYNEQFF
TRBV12-3/TRBV12-4	few	TRBJ1-2	-	TGTGCCAGCAGTTTAGGAAGGACCCCTCGGGACTATGGCTACACCTTC	CASSLGRTPRDYGYTF
TRBV12-3/TRBV12-4	-	TRBJ2-5	-	TGTGCCAGCAGTTTAAGTCAATTGAGGAGGGAGACCCAGTACTTC	CASSLSQLRRETQYF
TRBV12-3/TRBV12-4	-	TRBJ1-2	TRBD1	TGTGCCAGCAGTTTGGGGGACAGGGGTTGGTATGGCTACACCTTC	CASSLGDRGWYGYTF
TRBV6-4	few	TRBJ2-6	-	TGTGCCAGCAGTGGACAGTCAGCTGGGGCCAACGTCCTGACTTTC	CASSGQSAGANVLTF
TRBV4-2	-	TRBJ2-2	-	TGTGCCAGCAGCCAATACCATAAGGGCACCGGGGAGCTGTTTTTT	CASSQYHKGTGELFF
TRBV10-3	few	TRBJ2-1	TRBD2	TGTGCCATCAGTGTAGTCGTAGCGGGAAACTACAATGAGCAGTTCTTC	CAISVVVAGNYNEQFF
TRBV5-1	few	TRBJ2-3	-	TGCGCCAGCAGCTTGGCCCATTTGACAGATACGCAGTATTTT	CASSLAHLTDTQYF
TRBV29-1	-	TRBJ2-3	-	TGCAGCGTTGCTTCCGGGAGTGGGGCAGATACGCAGTATTTT	CSVASGSGADTQYF
TRBV11-2	many	TRBJ2-1	-	TGTGCCAGCAGCTTCGGGACTGGCTCCTACAATGAGCAGTTCTTC	CASSFGTGSYNEQFF
TRBV20-1	few	TRBJ2-3	TRBD2	TGCGGCCCTAGCGGGGGTTTGGCAGATACGCAGTATTTT	CGPSGGLADTQYF
TRBV15	-	TRBJ1-6	-	TGTGCCACCAGCAGAGATAGGGGACTGAGTTCACCCCTCCACTTT	CATSRDRGLSSPLHF
TRBV28	few	TRBJ2-7	-	TGTGCCAGCAGTCGCCGGGCCCTGCAGGAGCAGTACTTC	CASSRRALQEQYF
TRBV29-1	few	TRBJ1-2	-	TGCAGCGTAACAGGACTCCTAAACTATGGCTACACCTTC	CSVTGLLNYGYTF
TRBV30	few	TRBJ2-1	TRBD1	TGTGCCTGGAGTGTGGACAGGGATATTGAGCAGTTCTTC	CAWSVDRDIEQFF
TRBV29-1	-	TRBJ2-6	-	TGCAGCGTTGAACTTCCCGTGGTTGGGGCCAACGTCCTGACTTTC	CSVELPVVGANVLTF
TRBV20-1	-	TRBJ2-1	TRBD2	TGCTGTGCTAGTAAGTTTGCAGCGGGGAACTACAATGAGCAGTTCTTC	CCASKFAAGNYNEQFF
TRBV5-6	few	TRBJ2-3	-	TGTGCCAGCAGCTGGCAGCACACAGATACGCAGTATTTT	CASSWQHTDTQYF
TRBV2	-	TRBJ2-1	TRBD2	TGTGCCAGCAGGGGTGAGGGACATCCAGCTAGCGGGAGGTACAATGAGCAGTTCTTC	CASRGEGHPASGRYNEQFF
TRBV6-1	few	TRBJ2-1	-	TGTGCCAGCTCCTGGACCCTCGTAGATATATACAATGAGCAGTTCTTC	CASSWTLVDIYNEQFF
TRBV5-6	many	TRBJ1-1	-	TGTGCCAGCAGCTTGGTAGGAGGTGGGAGCACTGAAGCTTTCTTT	CASSLVGGGSTEAFF
TRBV5-1	few	TRBJ1-1	TRBD1	TGCGCCAGCAGCCCGAGACAGGGGGCTATCTGGGGAGCTTTCTTT	CASSPRQGAIWGAFF
TRBV7-8	few	TRBJ2-1	-	TGTGCCAGCAGCCCCGGTAGGGTAGCGGCCTTCAATGAGCAGTTCTTC	CASSPGRVAAFNEQFF
TRBV5-1	many	TRBJ2-3	-	TGCGCCAGCAGCCCCGCCAGCACAGATACGCAGTATTTT	CASSPASTDTQYF
TRBV28	-	TRBJ1-5	-	TGTGCCAGCAGTACCGGGACATTGAGCAATCAGCCCCAGCATTTT	CASSTGTLSNQPQHF
TRBV3-1	few	TRBJ1-3	-	TGTGCCAGCAGCCGTACCCGACAGTCCGGGAACACCATATATTTT	CASSRTRQSGNTIYF
TRBV4-2	-	TRBJ2-3	TRBD2	TGTGCCAGCAAAACCCAGCGGGGGAGCACAGATACGCAGTATTTT	CASKTQRGSTDTQYF
TRBV18	-	TRBJ2-5	-	TGTGCCAGCTCACCATTGGACACTCAAGAGACCCAGTACTTC	CASSPLDTQETQYF
TRBV7-9	-	TRBJ2-7	TRBD2	TGTGCCAGCAGCACGTCTAGCGGCGGGCGGGTAACCTACGAGCAGTACTTC	CASSTSSGGRVTYEQYF
TRBV20-1	-	TRBJ2-1	-	TGCAGTGCTAGTCGTGACTACCATGAGCAGTTCTTC	CSASRDYHEQFF
TRBV20-1	few	TRBJ2-6	TRBD2	TGCAGTGCTAGAGATCTAGCGGGGGACTACTCTGGGGCCAACGTCCTGACTTTC	CSARDLAGDYSGANVLTF
TRBV6-6	few	TRBJ2-3	-	TGTGCCAGCAGACTCCACCAGGCGGATACGCAGTATTTT	CASRLHQADTQYF
TRBV6-4	-	TRBJ2-3	-	TGTGCCAGCAGTGACTCTACCGGGGGAAGGACAGATACGCAGTATTTT	CASSDSTGGRTDTQYF
TRBV3-1	-	TRBJ2-7	-	TGTGCCAGCAGCCCACCACCGGGACGGATGGTCTACGAGCAGTACTTC	CASSPPPGRMVYEQYF
TRBV28	few	TRBJ2-2	-	TGTGCCAGCAGTTACGGACTTTTTCTGAACACCGGGGAGCTGTTTTTT	CASSYGLFLNTGELFF
TRBV14	-	TRBJ2-7	TRBD2	TGTGCCAGCGCAAATAGCGGGGACACTTACGAGCAGTACTTC	CASANSGDTYEQYF
TRBV11-3	-	TRBJ2-3	-	TGTGCCAGCAGCCCCAACCAGGATACGCAGTATTTT	CASSPNQDTQYF
TRBV15	-	TRBJ1-5	-	TGTGCCACCAGCAGAGAAATACAACCAAATCAGCCCCAGCATTTT	CATSREIQPNQPQHF
TRBV12-3/TRBV12-4	-	TRBJ1-1	-	TGTGCCAGCAGTCTTATCGTCTGGGTGAACACTGAAGCTTTCTTT	CASSLIVWVNTEAFF
TRBV12-3/TRBV12-4	many	TRBJ2-2	-	TGTGCCAGCAGCAGACAGGTTTCCGGGGAGCTGTTTTTT	CASSRQVSGELFF
TRBV11-2	-	TRBJ2-4	TRBD2	TGTGCCAGCAGCTCGGGACTAGCGGGGGCACAGAGGACGGCCAAAAACATTCAGTACTTC	CASSSGLAGAQRTAKNIQYF
TRBV29-1	few	TRBJ1-2	-	TGCAGCGTTGAAGATAGGAACTATGGCTACACCTTC	CSVEDRNYGYTF
TRBV28	-	TRBJ2-7	-	TGTGCCAGCAGTTTTGCGGATTTCGGTGACTACGAGCAGTACTTC	CASSFADFGDYEQYF
TRBV12-3/TRBV12-4	-	TRBJ1-2	-	TGTGCCAGCAGTCCAAGGGGGGGGGACGGCGGCTACACCTTC	CASSPRGGDGGYTF
TRBV18	many	TRBJ1-1	-	TGTGCCAGCTCACCACAGAAGAACACTGAAGCTTTCTTT	CASSPQKNTEAFF
TRBV28	many	TRBJ2-1	-	TGTGCCAGCTCCCGGGCGGAGTCCTACAATGAGCAGTTCTTC	CASSRAESYNEQFF
TRBV5-1	-	TRBJ1-2	-	TGCGCCAGCAGCTCCTTCGGACAAGACGCCCGCGGGGGCTACACCTTC	CASSSFGQDARGGYTF
TRBV12-3/TRBV12-4	-	TRBJ2-7	TRBD2	TGTGCCAGCAGTATGGGGGGGGAGCAGTACTTC	CASSMGGEQYF